This T cell receptor (beta chain) was recorded in a study of blood T cell repertoires in COVID-19. Study summary: Some COVID-19 samples were acute and others convalescent; all came from the United States, Italy and Spain. The cDNA or gDNA used as material had been derived from T cells, B-cell-depleted T cells, or PBMCs.

Details on this clone: The sample has other DNA sequences that encode this CDR3 too.

Per the original methods: Nucleated cell counts were estimated from reference gene primer amplification. Clones were read by immunoSEQ multiplex PCR, and TCRdb kept only the in-frame ones, dropping some. V, J and clone size derive from that table, while D and trimming were established from the DNA sequence. This table has approximately 670,000 clones, 70% to 90% appearing once. The germline V and J ends were trimmed by 2 bases and 0 bases, with 2 bases remaining between them. The length of the CDR3 is 13 residues. Germline CDR1 and CDR2: MNHEY and SVGAGI. The V call is TRBV6-5, the J call TRBJ1-3; D is uncertain. Input material: peripheral blood. The sequence was obtained from a young woman with acute or convalescent COVID-19. The CDR3 loop reads CASSYLSGNTIYF. In nucleotides, the CDR3 is TGTGCCAGCAGTTACCTCTCTGGAAACACCATATATTTT.